These 32 T cell receptor beta chains came from one sample sequenced in a study of blood T cells in healthy people across ages. It was with a sample-barcoded 5' primer and a J-beta primer mix that a second PCR of roughly 7 to 12 cycles was run. One entry per CDR3 protein results from TCRdb running MiXCR on the 5' RACE reads. The repertoire holds fewer than 900,000 distinct CDR3 sequences, with 36% as singletons. The specimen sequenced was blood. These receptors were collected from a man aged 18 to 30 in good health.

V gene TRBV12-3 or TRBV12-4 combines with J gene TRBJ2-1; 7 bases are shared with TRBD2. The J call may be in error: the DNA end matches TRBJ2-7 better. The CDR3 runs to 15 residues. The chain's CDR3 is CASSFGGSSYNEQYF. The CDR3 coding sequence is TGTGCCAGCAGTTTCGGGGGGAGCTCCTACAATGAGCAGTACTTC.

A remark on this clonotype: A much larger clone differs by one base, so this may be a read error. V usage is TRBV6-5 and J usage is TRBJ2-1; the D is unclear. The closer fit of TRBJ2-7 to the DNA end suggests the J call may be wrong. CDR3 length: 20 amino acids. The germline CDR1 and CDR2 sequences are MNHEY and SVGAGI. The chain's CDR3 is CASSYIQPQKTIRSHNEQYF. The CDR3 nucleotides are TGTGCCAGCAGTTACATTCAGCCTCAAAAGACCATACGTAGCCACAATGAGCAGTACTTC.

This clonotype has a handful of counts. The rearrangement links TRBV29-1 to TRBJ2-1, with 10 bases identical to TRBD2. Unmatched junction bases numbered 0, after V lost 3 bases and J lost 4 bases. The CDR3 sequence is 13 residues long. Germline V gene lookup returns CDR1 SQVTM and CDR2 ANQGSEA. The CDR3 region is CSVEGLAYNEQFF. The CDR3 DNA reads as TGCAGCGTTGAGGGACTAGCGTACAATGAGCAGTTCTTC.

This clonotype was seen a few times. The chain combines TRBV20-1 with TRBJ2-7, with TRBD2 identical over 7 bases. CDR1 is DFQATT, CDR2 SNEGSKA, per germline (reference sequence). The CDR3 is 15 residues long. J lost 5 bases, V lost 0 bases, and 10 bases had no gene match. The CDR3 region is CSARDPGGSADEQYF. CDR3 nucleotides: TGCAGTGCTAGAGACCCCGGGGGGAGCGCCGACGAGCAGTACTTC.

This clonotype has only a few counts. The rearrangement uses TRBV19 and TRBJ1-2, with D perhaps matching TRBD1 (5 bases). Germline-derived CDR1 and CDR2 are LNHDA and SQIVND (reference sequence). The CDR3 is made up of 15 amino acids. Trimming removed 6 bases from V and 3 bases from J, with 17 bases in between. The CDR3 sequence: CASSSTEDIYYGYTF. Here the CDR3 DNA reads TGTGCCAGTAGCTCGACAGAAGACATTTACTATGGCTACACCTTC.

This clonotype was counted at least ten times. V is TRBV6-5 and J is TRBJ2-1; 7 nucleotides align to TRBD2. J lost 5 bases, V lost 11 bases, and 15 bases had no gene match. Germline V gene data show CDR1 as MNHEY and CDR2 as SVGAGI. The CDR3 is made up of 15 amino acids. CDR3 residues: CASYAGENPNNEQFF. As DNA, the CDR3 is TGTGCCTCATATGCGGGGGAAAATCCAAACAATGAGCAGTTCTTC.

This chain links TRBV5-1 with TRBJ2-3, with D unresolved. The CDR3 sequence is 15 residues long. Trimming shortened V by 0 bases and J by 4 bases, and 12 bases separated the two germline ends. Germline CDR1 SGHRS, CDR2 YFSETQ. DNA for the CDR3: TGCGCCAGCAGCTTGGTTAGCCGTAATGCAGATACGCAGTATTTT. Protein product: CASSLVSRNADTQYF.

This rearrangement joins TRBV4-3 to TRBJ2-7, with D perhaps matching TRBD2 (5 bases). This CDR3 contains 15 residues. V shed 3 bases and J shed 0 bases, with 12 bases lying between them. Per germline, CDR1 LGHNA and CDR2 YSLEER. CDR3 DNA: TGCGCCAGCAGCCAGAGCCCCGGGGTCTCCTACGAGCAGTACTTC. Its translation: CASSQSPGVSYEQYF.

The rearrangement links TRBV3-1 to TRBJ1-1; D gene unclear. The germline V gene encodes CDR1 LGHDT and CDR2 YNNKEL (reference sequence). V was cut by 4 bases and J by 7 bases, with 22 bases left in between. This CDR3 spans 16 amino acids. The CDR3 loop is CASSPYGIVGGDEAFF. The CDR3 DNA reads as TGTGCCAGCAGCCCCTACGGCATAGTGGGCGGAGATGAAGCTTTCTTT.

The chain has TRBV20-1 and TRBJ1-2, with D possibly matching TRBD1 (5 bases). The length of the CDR3 is 15 residues. The germline gives CDR1 DFQATT, CDR2 SNEGSKA (reference sequence). Trimming stripped 6 bases from V and 0 bases from J, with 17 bases between. CDR3 in amino acids: CSADAGREANYGYTF. As DNA, the CDR3 is TGCAGTGCCGACGCAGGGAGGGAAGCTAACTATGGCTACACCTTC.

The chain links TRBV6-2 or TRBV6-3 to TRBJ2-5; 8 bases fit TRBD1. Near its end, the DNA agrees better with TRBJ2-4, so the J call may be wrong. Germline V CDR1 and CDR2: MNHEY, SVGEGT. The CDR3 sequence is 15 residues long. Here the CDR3 reads CASSYGGTGQNIQYF. CDR3 nucleotides: TGTGCCAGCAGTTACGGAGGGACAGGACAAAACATTCAGTACTTC.

Points on this clonotype: This may arise from a read error, as a much more abundant clone is one base away. The genes are TRBV28 and TRBJ2-3; 7 bases map to TRBD1. Germline CDR1 is MDHEN and CDR2 is SYDVKM. V lost 8 bases, J lost 3 bases, and 11 bases stayed unmatched. The CDR3 spans 15 residues. The CDR3 here is CASGTTGLGTDTQYF. The CDR3 nucleotides are TGTGCCAGCGGTACGACAGGGCTGGGGACAGATACGCAGTATTTT.

This sequence joins TRBV28 and TRBJ1-2; 8 bases fit TRBD1. Germline V gene data show CDR1 as MDHEN and CDR2 as SYDVKM. The CDR3 is made up of 15 amino acids. V shed 8 bases, J shed 6 bases, and the junction held 14 bases outside the gene matches. In DNA, the CDR3 is TGTGCCAGCGGACAACCTATGGAGACAGGGGATGGCTACACCTTC. Translating it yields CASGQPMETGDGYTF.

This clonotype was detected many times. The chain is built from TRBV10-3 and TRBJ2-7; D gene ambiguous. The V gene's germline CDR1 is ENHRY and CDR2 SYGVKD. CDR3 length: 15 residues. V lost 2 bases to trimming and J lost 6 bases, with 17 bases between them. The CDR3 DNA follows: TGTGCCATCAGTGAGAGTCCGGAGACGTCGGTCGAGCAGTACTTC. Its translation: CAISESPETSVEQYF.

This clonotype showed up just a few times. The DNA of the CDR3 is TGCGCCAGCAGCTGGGAAACGGGAAATGAGCAGTTCTTC. Protein: CASSWETGNEQFF. The chain joins TRBV5-1 to TRBJ2-1; possible D gene TRBD2, 5 bases. CDR3 length: 13 residues. Germline loops: CDR1 SGHRS, CDR2 YFSETQ. The V gene lost 3 bases and the J gene lost 7 bases, with 11 bases spanning the gap.

This clonotype was recorded at least ten times. The genes are TRBV10-3 and TRBJ1-2; 8 nucleotides agree with TRBD1. Germline V gene lookup returns CDR1 ENHRY and CDR2 SYGVKD. The CDR3 is made up of 14 amino acids. V lost 6 bases to trimming and J lost 0 bases; unmatched junction nucleotides: 3. This chain's CDR3 is CAISATGANYGYTF. DNA of the CDR3: TGTGCCATCAGCGCGACAGGGGCTAACTATGGCTACACCTTC.

There are a few counts of this clonotype. The gene calls are TRBV20-1 and TRBJ2-5, with TRBD2 matching 11 bases. V shed 4 bases, J shed 5 bases, and the junction held 12 bases outside the gene matches. Germline lookup yields CDR1 DFQATT and CDR2 SNEGSKA (reference sequence). The CDR3 spans 16 residues. The CDR3 region is CSATNSGGATRETQYF. The CDR3 DNA follows: TGCAGTGCTACTAATAGCGGGGGGGCTACTAGGGAGACCCAGTACTTC.

This rearrangement joins TRBV21-1 to TRBJ2-7; the table's D call of TRBD1 was not tested on the DNA. TRBV21-1 is termed a pseudogene. The CDR3 has 14 residues. The CDR3 region has the DNA TGTGCCAGCAGCTCCCGGACAGAAGCCTACGAGCAGTACTTC. Translation gives CASSSRTEAYEQYF.

This clonotype was seen more than once but under ten times. The chain has TRBV6-2 or TRBV6-3 and TRBJ2-7, with unresolved D. Germline CDR1 and CDR2: MNHEY and SVGEGT. Trimming cost V 6 bases and J 6 bases, with 21 bases left between them. CDR3 length equals 15 residues. The DNA of the CDR3 is TGTGCCAGCAGAATCGACTTAACGGGCCCGGTCGAGCAGTACTTC. It codes for CASRIDLTGPVEQYF.

The sample holds a few counts of this clonotype. The CDR3 loop is CASSPRIGLSTDTQYF. The CDR3 coding sequence is TGTGCCAGCAGCCCCCGGATTGGCCTAAGCACAGATACGCAGTATTTT. The J gene is TRBJ2-3, the V gene TRBV7-9; D uncertain. The germline V gene encodes CDR1 SEHNR and CDR2 FQNEAQ (reference sequence). The ends were cut back, 5 bases at V and 0 bases at J, with 15 bases in the middle. CDR3 length: 16 residues. Variable domain in full (rest from reference TRBV7-9 and TRBJ2-3): DTGVSQNPRHKITKRGQNVTFRCDPISEHNRLYWYRQTLGQGPEFLTYFQNEAQLEKSRLLSDRFSAERPKGSFSTLEIQRTEQGDSAMYLCASSPRIGLSTDTQYFGPGTRLTVL.

This clonotype has only a few counts. The chain joins TRBV7-6 to TRBJ2-1; D unresolved. The germline gives CDR1 SGHVS, CDR2 FNYEAQ. There are 12 residues in the CDR3. The ends were cut back, 4 bases at V and 7 bases at J, with 8 bases in the middle. The CDR3 nucleotides read TGTGCCAGCAGCTCATTCCCAAATGAGCAGTTCTTC. Protein: CASSSFPNEQFF.

The chain links TRBV19 to TRBJ2-1; the D is unclear. V was shortened by 4 bases and J by 2 bases, with 6 bases between the two germline ends. Germline loops: CDR1 LNHDA, CDR2 SQIVND (reference sequence). This CDR3 has 13 residues. CDR3 loop: CASSTHPYNEQFF. The CDR3 region has the DNA TGTGCCAGTAGTACGCATCCCTACAATGAGCAGTTCTTC.

This sequence joins TRBV20-1 and TRBJ2-5; the D gene is possibly TRBD2 (7 bases). V lost 0 bases and J lost 2, with 13 bases in between. This CDR3 comprises 15 residues. Germline-derived CDR1 and CDR2 are DFQATT and SNEGSKA (reference sequence). Here the CDR3 DNA reads TGCAGTGCTAGAGATGGGGGGGGGCAGCAAGAGACCCAGTACTTC. Its translation: CSARDGGGQQETQYF.

A word on this clonotype: At one end the junction does not follow the germline gene, possibly because of a read error. The chain combines TRBV27 with TRBJ2-5, with D possibly being TRBD2 (6 bases). Germline V gives CDR1 MNHEY, CDR2 SMNVEV (reference sequence). This CDR3 has 15 amino acids. The CDR3: CASSPPGTLQETQHF. CDR3 DNA sequence: TGTGCCAGCAGTCCACCCGGGACTTTACAAGAGACCCAGCACTTC.

Only a few counts were recorded for this clonotype. V is TRBV4-1 and J is TRBJ1-1; maybe TRBD1 (6 bases). V lost 1 base and J 5 bases, leaving 11 bases between the germline ends. The CDR3 has 14 amino acids. The germline gives CDR1 MGHRA, CDR2 YSYEKL. This chain's CDR3 is CASSQVDRWTEAFF. DNA of the CDR3: TGCGCCAGCAGCCAAGTCGACAGGTGGACTGAAGCTTTCTTT.

The CDR3 here is CAWSVVQGRHEQYF. In DNA form, the CDR3 reads TGTGCCTGGAGTGTAGTGCAGGGAAGGCACGAGCAGTACTTC. The chain is built from TRBV30 and TRBJ2-7; tentatively, D is TRBD1 (5 bases). Germline V gene sequence: CDR1 GTSNPN, CDR2 SVGIG (reference sequence). The CDR3 contains 14 residues. V was pared by 0 bases and J by 5 bases, with 14 bases between. Together with reference TRBV30 and TRBJ2-7, the CDR3 gives the full variable domain: SQTIHQWPATLVQPVGSPLSLECTVEGTSNPNLYWYRQAAGRGLQLLFYSVGIGQISSEVPQNLSASRPQDRQFILSSKKLLLSDSGFYLCAWSVVQGRHEQYFGPGTRLTVT.

This clonotype was seen at least ten times. This rearrangement joins TRBV6-5 to TRBJ2-3, with D perhaps TRBD2 (5 bases). The V gene's germline CDR1 is MNHEY and CDR2 SVGAGI. Trimming pared 5 bases from V and 4 bases from J, leaving 13 bases between. This CDR3 spans 14 amino acids. The CDR3 spells CASSLGVGADTQYF. The CDR3 DNA reads TGTGCCAGCAGTCTCGGGGTTGGGGCAGATACGCAGTATTTT.

This clonotype has just a few counts. CDR3 amino acids: CSARGPGARNEQFF. DNA for the CDR3: TGCAGTGCTAGAGGCCCGGGGGCAAGGAATGAGCAGTTCTTC. The chain recombines TRBV20-1 with TRBJ2-1; possibly TRBD1 or TRBD2 for D (6 bases each). V gave up 1 base and J gave up 7 bases, with 14 bases separating them. Per the germline V gene, CDR1 is DFQATT and CDR2 is SNEGSKA (reference sequence). The CDR3 has 14 residues.

The chain recombines TRBV25-1 with TRBJ1-2; 8 nucleotides agree with TRBD1. CDR3 length: 13 residues. V trimming: 3 bases; J trimming: 8 bases; junction bases outside the gene matches: 5. Germline values: CDR1 MGHDK, CDR2 SYGVNS. Written as DNA, the CDR3 is TGTGCCAGCAGTGAGAGCAGGGGGCGCGGCTACACCTTC. This sequence encodes CASSESRGRGYTF.

V is TRBV6-6 and J is TRBJ2-2; 9 bases align to TRBD1. The V and J ends lost 6 bases and 6 bases, in that order; junction bases with no gene match: 14. The CDR3 runs 17 residues. Germline lookup yields CDR1 MNHNY and CDR2 SVGAGI (reference sequence). The CDR3 sequence is CASSRNRDRVSPGELFF. In DNA, the CDR3 is TGTGCCAGCAGCCGAAACCGGGACAGGGTCTCCCCCGGGGAGCTGTTTTTT.

This clonotype was recorded at least ten times. This chain joins TRBV14 and TRBJ2-4; D perhaps matches TRBD1 (5 bases). Germline loops: CDR1 SGHDN, CDR2 FVKESK. The V gene lost 3 bases and the J gene lost 7 bases, with 7 bases spanning the gap. The CDR3 is 12 residues long. The chain's CDR3 is CASSHYRNIQYF. The DNA of the CDR3 is TGTGCCAGCAGCCATTACAGGAACATTCAGTACTTC.

This clonotype was observed once. V and J are TRBV10-3 and TRBJ2-6, with 8 bases lining up with TRBD1. Germline V lookup: CDR1 ENHRY, CDR2 SYGVKD. Unmatched junction bases numbered 6, after V lost 8 bases and J lost 3 bases. The CDR3 has 15 residues. CDR3 nucleotides: TGTGCCATCGGTTATGGACAGGGTGGGGCCAACGTCCTGACTTTC. The encoded protein is CAIGYGQGGANVLTF.